This T cell receptor (beta chain) was captured in a study of CD8 T cells in Susac syndrome. cDNA came from about 0.5 to 1 ug RNA primed by random hexamers. By means of immunoSEQ multiplex PCR, TCR beta CDR3 spanning 54 Vbeta and 13 Jbeta underwent amplification. TCRdb called the immunoSEQ multiplex PCR reads again in MiXCR, with one record for every CDR3 protein. The profile shows some 260,000 distinct CDR3 sequences, approximately 84% of them singletons. This CDR3 is 15 amino acids long. The germline V gene has CDR1 MDHEN and CDR2 SYDVKM. V was clipped by 2 bases and J by 0 bases, with 8 bases between them.

The source is a human donor with multiple sclerosis. This chain uses TRBV28 with TRBJ2-1; D is unclear. Sequencing was carried out using CD8+ T cells from PBMCs. The CDR3 region is CASSLGRYSYNEQFF. The CDR3 DNA is TGTGCCAGCAGTTTAGGGCGCTACTCCTACAATGAGCAGTTCTTC.